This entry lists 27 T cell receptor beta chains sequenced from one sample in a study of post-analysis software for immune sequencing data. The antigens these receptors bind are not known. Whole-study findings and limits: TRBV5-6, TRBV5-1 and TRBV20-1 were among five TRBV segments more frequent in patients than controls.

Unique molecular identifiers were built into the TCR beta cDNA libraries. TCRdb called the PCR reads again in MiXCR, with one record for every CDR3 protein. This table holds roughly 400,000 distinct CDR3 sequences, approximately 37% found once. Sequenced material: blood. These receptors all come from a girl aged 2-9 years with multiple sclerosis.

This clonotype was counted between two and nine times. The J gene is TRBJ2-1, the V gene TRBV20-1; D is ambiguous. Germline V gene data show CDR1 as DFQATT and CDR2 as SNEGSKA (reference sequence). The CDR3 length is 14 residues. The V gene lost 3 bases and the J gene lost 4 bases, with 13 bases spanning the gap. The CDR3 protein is CSASPREPYNEQFF. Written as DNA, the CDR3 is TGCAGTGCTAGCCCCAGAGAGCCGTACAATGAGCAGTTCTTC.

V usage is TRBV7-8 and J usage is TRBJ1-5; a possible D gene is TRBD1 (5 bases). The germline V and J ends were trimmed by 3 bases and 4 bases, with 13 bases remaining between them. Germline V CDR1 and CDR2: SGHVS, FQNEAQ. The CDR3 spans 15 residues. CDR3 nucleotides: TGTGCCAGCAGCTTCCGCCCGGGGGGGAATCAGCCCCAGCATTTT. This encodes CASSFRPGGNQPQHF.

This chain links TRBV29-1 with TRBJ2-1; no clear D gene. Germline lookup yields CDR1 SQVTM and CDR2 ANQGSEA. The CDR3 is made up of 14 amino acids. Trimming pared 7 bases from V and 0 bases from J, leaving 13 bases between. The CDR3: CSAHRVNSYNEQFF. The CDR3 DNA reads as TGCAGCGCTCATCGGGTCAACTCCTACAATGAGCAGTTCTTC.

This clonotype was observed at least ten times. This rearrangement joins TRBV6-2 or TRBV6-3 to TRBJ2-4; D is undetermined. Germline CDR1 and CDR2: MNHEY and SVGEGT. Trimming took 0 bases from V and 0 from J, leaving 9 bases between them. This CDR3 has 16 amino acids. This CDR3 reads CASSYSSWTAKNIQYF. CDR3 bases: TGTGCCAGCAGTTACTCCTCGTGGACAGCCAAAAACATTCAGTACTTC.

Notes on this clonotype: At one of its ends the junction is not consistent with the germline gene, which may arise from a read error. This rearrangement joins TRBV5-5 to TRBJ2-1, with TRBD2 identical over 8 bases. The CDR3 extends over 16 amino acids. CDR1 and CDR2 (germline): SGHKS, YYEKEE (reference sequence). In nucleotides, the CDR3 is TGTGCCAGCAACTTGGCGGGACTAGGGGTCTACAATGAGCAGTTCTTC. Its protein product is CASNLAGLGVYNEQFF.

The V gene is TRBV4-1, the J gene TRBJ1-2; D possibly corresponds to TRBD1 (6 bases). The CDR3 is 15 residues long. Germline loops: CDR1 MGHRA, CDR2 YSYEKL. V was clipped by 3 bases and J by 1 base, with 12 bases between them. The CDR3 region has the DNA TGCGCCAGCAGCCACGGGACACCGATTAACTATGGCTACACCTTC. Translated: CASSHGTPINYGYTF.

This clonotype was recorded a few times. This CDR3 reads CSARDPRAVLSYEQYF. The CDR3 bases are TGCAGTGCTAGAGACCCACGAGCGGTCCTCTCCTACGAGCAGTACTTC. The V and J genes are TRBV20-1 and TRBJ2-7; D is perhaps TRBD2 (5 bases). V lost 0 bases to trimming and J lost 0 bases, with 15 bases between them. The CDR3 sequence is 16 residues long. Looked up from germline, CDR1 is DFQATT and CDR2 is SNEGSKA (reference sequence).

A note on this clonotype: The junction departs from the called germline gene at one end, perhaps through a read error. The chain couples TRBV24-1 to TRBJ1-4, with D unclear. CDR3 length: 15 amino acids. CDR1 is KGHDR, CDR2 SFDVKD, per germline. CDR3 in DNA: TGTGCCACCAGCGATTCACGGGGAGCTAATGAAAAACTGTTTTTT. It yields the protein CATSDSRGANEKLFF.

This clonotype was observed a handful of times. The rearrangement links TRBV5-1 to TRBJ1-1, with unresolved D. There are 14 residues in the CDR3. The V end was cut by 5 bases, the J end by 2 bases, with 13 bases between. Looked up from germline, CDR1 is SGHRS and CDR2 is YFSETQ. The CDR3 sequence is CASSQQTGNTEAFF. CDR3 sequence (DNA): TGCGCCAGCAGTCAGCAAACTGGTAACACTGAAGCTTTCTTT.

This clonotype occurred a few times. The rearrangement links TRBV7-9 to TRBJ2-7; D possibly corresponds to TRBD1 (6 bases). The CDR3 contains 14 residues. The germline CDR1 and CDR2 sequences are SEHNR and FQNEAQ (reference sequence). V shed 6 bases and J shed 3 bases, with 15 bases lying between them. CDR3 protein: CASSEKGDDYEQYF. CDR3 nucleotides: TGTGCCAGCAGTGAAAAGGGGGACGACTACGAGCAGTACTTC.

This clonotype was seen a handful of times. The CDR3 spells CASSLAKFASGSRSAYNEQFF. For the CDR3, the DNA is TGTGCCAGCAGCTTAGCCAAATTCGCTAGCGGGAGTCGGAGTGCCTACAATGAGCAGTTCTTC. The chain employs TRBV7-6 and TRBJ2-1; 10 bases agree with TRBD2. This CDR3 spans 21 amino acids. Per germline, CDR1 SGHVS and CDR2 FNYEAQ. J lost 2 bases, V lost 0 bases, and 16 bases had no gene match.

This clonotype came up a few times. The CDR3 nucleotides read TGTGCCAGCTCACCGCCGGGACAGGCCTACCAAGAGACCCAGTACTTC. As protein: CASSPPGQAYQETQYF. V usage is TRBV18 and J usage is TRBJ2-5, with 8 positions matching TRBD1. Germline assignment: CDR1 KGHSH and CDR2 LQKENI. The trim removed 3 bases at V and 0 bases at J, leaving 6 bases unmatched. The CDR3 is made up of 16 amino acids.

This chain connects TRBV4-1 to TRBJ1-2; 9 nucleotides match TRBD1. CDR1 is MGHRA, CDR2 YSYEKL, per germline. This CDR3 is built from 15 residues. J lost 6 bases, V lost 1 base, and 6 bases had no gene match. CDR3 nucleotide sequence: TGCGCCAGCAGCCAAGTCGGGACAGGGTGGGATGGCTACACCTTC. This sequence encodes CASSQVGTGWDGYTF.

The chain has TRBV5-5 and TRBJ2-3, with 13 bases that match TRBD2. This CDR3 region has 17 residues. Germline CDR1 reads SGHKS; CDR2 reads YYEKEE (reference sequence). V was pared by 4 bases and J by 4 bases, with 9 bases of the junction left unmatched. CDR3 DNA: TGTGCCAGCAGCCCACGACTAGCGGGAGGCCTATCAGATACGCAGTATTTT. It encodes CASSPRLAGGLSDTQYF.

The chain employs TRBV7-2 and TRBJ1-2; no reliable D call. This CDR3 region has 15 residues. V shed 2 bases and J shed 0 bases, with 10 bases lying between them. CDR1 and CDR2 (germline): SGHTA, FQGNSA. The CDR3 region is CASSLYSAANYGYTF. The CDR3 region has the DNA TGTGCCAGCAGCTTATACAGTGCCGCTAACTATGGCTACACCTTC.

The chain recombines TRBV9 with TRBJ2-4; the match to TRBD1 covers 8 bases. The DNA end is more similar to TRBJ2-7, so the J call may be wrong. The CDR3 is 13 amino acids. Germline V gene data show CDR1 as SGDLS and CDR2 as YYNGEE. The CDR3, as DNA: TGTGCCAGCAGCGTTGCCACAGGGGGCGAGCAGTACTTC. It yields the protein CASSVATGGEQYF.

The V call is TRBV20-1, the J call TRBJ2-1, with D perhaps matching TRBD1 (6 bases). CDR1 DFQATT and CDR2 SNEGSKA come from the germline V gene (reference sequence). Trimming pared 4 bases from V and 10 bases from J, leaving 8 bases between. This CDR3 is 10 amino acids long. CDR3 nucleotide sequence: TGCAGTGCTACCGACAGGGAGCAGTTCTTC. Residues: CSATDREQFF.

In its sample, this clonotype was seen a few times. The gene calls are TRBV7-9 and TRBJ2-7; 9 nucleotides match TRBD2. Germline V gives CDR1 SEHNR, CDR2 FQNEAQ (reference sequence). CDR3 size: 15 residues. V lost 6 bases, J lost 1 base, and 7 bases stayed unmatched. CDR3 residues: CASSHPGLASYEQYF. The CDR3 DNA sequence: TGTGCCAGCAGTCATCCGGGACTAGCTTCCTACGAGCAGTACTTC.

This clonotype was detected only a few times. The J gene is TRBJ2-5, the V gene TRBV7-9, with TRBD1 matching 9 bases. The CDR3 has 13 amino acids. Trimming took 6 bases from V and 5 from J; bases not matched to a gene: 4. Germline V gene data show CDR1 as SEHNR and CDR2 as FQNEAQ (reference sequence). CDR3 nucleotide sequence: TGTGCCAGCAGACAGACAGGGGGTGAGACCCAGTACTTC. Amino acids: CASRQTGGETQYF.

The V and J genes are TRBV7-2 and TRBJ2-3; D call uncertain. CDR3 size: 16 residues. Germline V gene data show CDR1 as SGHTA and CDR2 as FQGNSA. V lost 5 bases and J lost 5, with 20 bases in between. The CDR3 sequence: CASSLIWGTVGDTQYF. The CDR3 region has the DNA TGTGCCAGCAGCCTCATTTGGGGTACTGTAGGAGATACGCAGTATTTT.

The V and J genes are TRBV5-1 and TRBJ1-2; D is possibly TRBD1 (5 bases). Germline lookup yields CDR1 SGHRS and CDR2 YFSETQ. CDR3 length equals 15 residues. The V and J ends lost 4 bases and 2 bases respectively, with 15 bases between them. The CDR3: CASSGQGVENYGYTF. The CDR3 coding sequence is TGCGCCAGCAGCGGCCAGGGAGTGGAAAACTATGGCTACACCTTC.

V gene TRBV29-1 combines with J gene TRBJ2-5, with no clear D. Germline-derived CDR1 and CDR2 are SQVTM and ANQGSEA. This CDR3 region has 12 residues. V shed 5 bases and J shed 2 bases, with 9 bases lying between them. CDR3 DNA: TGCAGCGTTAGACCGGTGCAAGAGACCCAGTACTTC. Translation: CSVRPVQETQYF.

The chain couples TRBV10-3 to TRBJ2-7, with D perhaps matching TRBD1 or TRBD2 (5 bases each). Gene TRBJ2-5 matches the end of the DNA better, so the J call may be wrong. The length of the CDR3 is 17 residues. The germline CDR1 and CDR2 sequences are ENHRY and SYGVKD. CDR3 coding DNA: TGTGCCATCAACCCCGGGCAGGGATGGGAGATCGGCTGGACCCAGTACTTC. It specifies CAINPGQGWEIGWTQYF.

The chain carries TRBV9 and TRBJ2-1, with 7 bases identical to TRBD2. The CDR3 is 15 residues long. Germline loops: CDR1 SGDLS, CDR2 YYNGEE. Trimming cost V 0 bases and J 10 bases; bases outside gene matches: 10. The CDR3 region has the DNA TGTGCCAGCAGCGTAGGCGGGAGCCCGGGGAACGAGCAGTTCTTC. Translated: CASSVGGSPGNEQFF.

The CDR3 is CASGSLDGYTF. CDR3 DNA sequence: TGTGCCAGCGGTAGCCTCGATGGCTACACCTTC. The chain is built from TRBV6-5 and TRBJ1-2, with D unclear. Deletions cut 8 bases from V and 6 bases from J, with 10 bases between. The CDR3 covers 11 residues. Germline V lookup: CDR1 MNHEY, CDR2 SVGAGI.

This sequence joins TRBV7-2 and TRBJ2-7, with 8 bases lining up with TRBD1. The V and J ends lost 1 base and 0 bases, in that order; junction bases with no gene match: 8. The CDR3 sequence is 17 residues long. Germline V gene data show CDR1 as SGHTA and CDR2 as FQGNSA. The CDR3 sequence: CASSLGVRTGSSYEQYF. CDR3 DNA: TGTGCCAGCAGCTTAGGGGTAAGGACAGGGAGCTCCTACGAGCAGTACTTC.

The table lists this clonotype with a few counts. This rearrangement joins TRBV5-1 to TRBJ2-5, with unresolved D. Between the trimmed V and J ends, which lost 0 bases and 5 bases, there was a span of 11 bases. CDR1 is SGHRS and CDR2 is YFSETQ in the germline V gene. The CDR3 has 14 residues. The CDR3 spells CASSLASSVETQYF. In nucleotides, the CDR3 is TGCGCCAGCAGCTTGGCAAGCAGTGTCGAGACCCAGTACTTC.